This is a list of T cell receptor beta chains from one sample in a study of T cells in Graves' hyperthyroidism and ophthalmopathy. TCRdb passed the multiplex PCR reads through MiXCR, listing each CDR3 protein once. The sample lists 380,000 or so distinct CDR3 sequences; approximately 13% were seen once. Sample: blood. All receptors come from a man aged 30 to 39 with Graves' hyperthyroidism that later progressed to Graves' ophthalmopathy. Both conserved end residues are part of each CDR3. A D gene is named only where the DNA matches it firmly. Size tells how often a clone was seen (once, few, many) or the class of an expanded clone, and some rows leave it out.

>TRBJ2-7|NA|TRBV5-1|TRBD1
TGCGCCAGCAGTCAAGGGACAGGGTTGGCCGAGCAGTACTTC
CASSQGTGLAEQYF
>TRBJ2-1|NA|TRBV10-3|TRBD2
TGTGCCATCAGTGAACAGCCGGCTAGCGGGGGCAATGAGCAGTTCTTC
CAISEQPASGGNEQFF
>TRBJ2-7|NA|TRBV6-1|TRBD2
TGTGCCAGCAGTTTAACTAGCGGGGGGGCTCACGAGCAGTACTTC
CASSLTSGGAHEQYF
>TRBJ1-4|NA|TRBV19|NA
TGTGCCAGTAGTTCCGGGGGATCAGCTAATGAAAAACTGTTTTTT
CASSSGGSANEKLFF
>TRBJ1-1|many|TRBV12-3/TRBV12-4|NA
TGTGCCAGCAGTATAGGACAGATGAACACTGAAGCTTTCTTT
CASSIGQMNTEAFF
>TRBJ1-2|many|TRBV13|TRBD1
TGTGCCAGCAGCCCAGGGACAGACGTCTACTATGGCTACACCTTC
CASSPGTDVYYGYTF
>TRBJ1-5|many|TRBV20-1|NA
TGCAGTGCTCGACCTTTGGCAGACCTTTATAGCAATCAGCCCCAGCATTTT
CSARPLADLYSNQPQHF
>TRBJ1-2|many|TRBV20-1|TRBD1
TGCAGTGCTAGACGACGCCGGGACAGCTCTAACTATGGCTACACCTTC
CSARRRRDSSNYGYTF
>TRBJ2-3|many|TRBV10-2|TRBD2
TGCGCCAACAGGCCCGGGACTAGCGGGGGGGCAGCCACAGATACGCAGTATTTT
CANRPGTSGGAATDTQYF
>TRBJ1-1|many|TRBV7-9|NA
TGTGCCAGCAGCTTAGTTGACGGGAACACTGAAGCTTTCTTT
CASSLVDGNTEAFF
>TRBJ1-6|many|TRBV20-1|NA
TGCAGTGCTAGTGGGGGGGATTCACCCCTCCACTTT
CSASGGDSPLHF
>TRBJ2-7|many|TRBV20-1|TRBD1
TGCAGTGCTCTTGGGACAGGGTCGTCCTCGGGGCAGTACTTC
CSALGTGSSSGQYF
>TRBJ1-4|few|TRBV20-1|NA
TGCAGTGCAAATGATAAACTGGAAAAACTGTTTTTT
CSANDKLEKLFF
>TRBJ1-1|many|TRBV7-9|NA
TGTGCCAGCAGCTCGACAGGTTCGAACACTGAAGCTTTCTTT
CASSSTGSNTEAFF
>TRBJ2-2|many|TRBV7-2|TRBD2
TGTGCCAGCATCCTAGCGGGGGGTGTGAACACCGGGGAGCTGTTTTTT
CASILAGGVNTGELFF
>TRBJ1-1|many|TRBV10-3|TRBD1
TGTGCCATCAGCGCACAGGGGGAGAGCACTGAAGCTTTCTTT
CAISAQGESTEAFF
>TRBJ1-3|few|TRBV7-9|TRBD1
TGTGCCAGCAGCCAAGAGGTCAGGGGGAACACCATATATTTT
CASSQEVRGNTIYF
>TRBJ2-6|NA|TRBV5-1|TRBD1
TGCGCCAGCAGGAGTTACAGGGGGCGCGAAGGCACTGGGGCCAACGTCCTGACTTTC
CASRSYRGREGTGANVLTF
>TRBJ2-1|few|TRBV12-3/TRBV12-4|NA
TGTGCCAGCAGCGGCAGTGTGGAGCAGTTCTTC
CASSGSVEQFF
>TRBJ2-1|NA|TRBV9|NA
TGTGCCAGCAGCGACACGCTAGCGGAGCAGTTCTTC
CASSDTLAEQFF
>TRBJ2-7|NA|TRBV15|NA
TGTGCCACCAGCAGAGATGAGGGGAACTACGAGCAGTACTTC
CATSRDEGNYEQYF
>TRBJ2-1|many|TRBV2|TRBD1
TGTGCCAGTTATCCGGGACAGGGTAATGAGCAGTTCTTC
CASYPGQGNEQFF
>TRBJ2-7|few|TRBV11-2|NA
TGTGCCAGCAGCCTGGTTGGGATCTCCTACGAGCAGCACTTC
CASSLVGISYEQHF
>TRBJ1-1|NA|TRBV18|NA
TGTGCCAGCTCTCTTAATGGGCAGGACAAGGGAGTTTTCTTT
CASSLNGQDKGVFF
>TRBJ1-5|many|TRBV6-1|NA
TGTGCCAGCGGTGAGGGAATCGGATGGGCTAGCAATCAGCCCCAGCATTTT
CASGEGIGWASNQPQHF
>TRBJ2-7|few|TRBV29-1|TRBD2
TGCAGCGTTGAGGGACTAGCGGGGAGGTACGAGCAGTACTTC
CSVEGLAGRYEQYF
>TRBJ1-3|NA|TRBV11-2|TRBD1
TGTGCCAGCGGCACCGACAGGGGAGGCCCTGGAAACACCATATATTTT
CASGTDRGGPGNTIYF